The clone carrying this T cell receptor beta chain was seen a few times. What it binds is not known. The sample belongs to a study of Graves' ophthalmopathy and Graves' hyperthyroidism. Study-wide points: Most expanded clonotypes from thyroid (those above 0.001 frequency) were also found in blood.

Beta-chain TCR CDR3 regions were amplified from RNA transcripts. Second-round multiplex PCR came after a first-round RT-PCR that employed HTBI primers. Each CDR3 protein gets one entry after TCRdb re-called the multiplex PCR reads with MiXCR. The data contain a few hundred thousand distinct CDR3 sequences, less than 20% of them seen just once; the ten biggest clones take up roughly 7%. The germline V gene has CDR1 SGHVS and CDR2 FQNEAQ. Trimming took 5 bases from V and 4 from J, leaving 17 bases between them. This CDR3 has 15 amino acids. Hyperthyroidism in these 18- to 65-year-old patients was newly diagnosed, lasting under 2 months. Clinical symptoms and serum thyroxine were used for diagnosis; TRAb, thyroid ultrasound and orbital computed tomography were also relied on.

The material sequenced was peripheral blood. The TCR sequence derives from a woman aged 18-29 years with stable Graves' hyperthyroidism. The V gene is TRBV7-8, the J gene TRBJ1-1; D is uncertain. DNA for the CDR3: TGTGCCAGCAGCCTCGGCCCGGGGTTTGGCACTGAAGCTTTCTTT. This codes for CASSLGPGFGTEAFF.